A single sample gave rise to the 27 T cell receptor beta chains below, sequenced in a study of blood T cell repertoires in COVID-19 (dated by TCRdb to the early 2020s). The protocol used for the library was the immunoSEQ multiplex PCR assay. In TCRdb, the immuneACCESS table is reduced to in-frame sequences with V and J assigned. These tables do not hold every clone; where another copy was compared, an unresolved V gene accounts for under half, and the others remain unexplained. The sample data list 150,000 or so clones, and approximately 78% of these were observed just once. Over 5% of the sample belongs to the ten largest clones. The sample was PBMCs or T cells enriched from blood (not recorded which). The origin of the receptors is a woman aged 45-59 years who had recovered from COVID-19.

The V and J genes are TRBV30 and TRBJ1-2; no firm D call. The CDR3 totals 19 residues. V was clipped by 0 bases and J by 0 bases, with 23 bases between them. Germline V lookup: CDR1 GTSNPN, CDR2 SVGIG (reference sequence). CDR3 DNA sequence: TGTGCCTGGAGTGTATCTCCAGGTCGGGCGGGCCGTTCTAACTATGGCTACACCTTC. It codes for CAWSVSPGRAGRSNYGYTF.

The chain couples TRBV21-1 to TRBJ1-3; the DNA was not compared with TRBD1, the D call given in the table. TRBV21-1 is deemed a pseudogene. CDR3 length equals 15 residues. This chain's CDR3 is CASSGHRVSGNTIYF. CDR3 nucleotides: TGTGCCAGCAGCGGACACAGGGTCTCTGGAAACACCATATATTTT.

This chain connects TRBV2 to TRBJ2-2; D uncertain. V lost 3 bases and J lost 8, with 10 bases in between. The CDR3 spans 13 residues. Per germline, CDR1 SNHLY and CDR2 FYNNEI. CDR3 loop: CASSEEQNGELFF. In DNA form, the CDR3 reads TGTGCCAGCAGTGAGGAGCAGAATGGGGAGCTGTTTTTT.

CDR3 nucleotides: TGTGCCAGCAGTTTCAGGGAGGGGTATTCGTCACCCCTCCACTTT. This encodes CASSFREGYSSPLHF. The chain combines TRBV27 with TRBJ1-6, with D maybe TRBD1 (5 bases). V lost 3 bases and J 10 bases, leaving 16 bases between the germline ends. The CDR3 is 15 amino acids. Looked up from germline, CDR1 is MNHEY and CDR2 is SMNVEV (reference sequence).

The V gene is TRBV27, the J gene TRBJ1-1; D unresolved. This CDR3 has 14 residues. Germline-derived CDR1 and CDR2 are MNHEY and SMNVEV (reference sequence). V dropped 3 bases and J dropped 3 bases, with 11 bases sitting between them. CDR3 amino acids: CASSFMGRDTEAFF. The DNA of the CDR3 is TGTGCCAGCAGTTTCATGGGGAGAGACACTGAAGCTTTCTTT.

V gene TRBV5-6 combines with J gene TRBJ1-6; perhaps TRBD1 as D (6 bases). CDR1 is SGHDT, CDR2 YYEEEE, per germline. The germline V and J ends were trimmed by 4 bases and 5 bases, with 10 bases remaining between them. CDR3 length: 14 residues. The CDR3 loop reads CASSHRVNNSPLHF. Here the CDR3 DNA reads TGTGCCAGCAGCCACAGGGTGAATAATTCACCCCTCCACTTT. The full variable domain, rest sourced from reference TRBV5-6 and TRBJ1-6, is DAGVTQSPTHLIKTRGQQVTLRCSPKSGHDTVSWYQQALGQGPQFIFQYYEEEERQRGNFPDRFSGHQFPNYSSELNVNALLLGDSALYLCASSHRVNNSPLHFGNGTRLTVT.

This chain links TRBV10-2 with TRBJ1-1; 9 bases match TRBD1. With 2 bases clipped from V and 8 bases from J, the junction kept 0 bases outside the gene matches. The germline V gene encodes CDR1 WSHSY and CDR2 SAAADI. There are 12 residues in the CDR3. The CDR3 DNA sequence: TGCGCCAGCAGTGAGGGGACAGGGGAAGCTTTCTTT. It encodes CASSEGTGEAFF.

This chain connects TRBV10-1 to TRBJ2-5; D unresolved. The V and J ends lost 4 bases and 7 bases respectively, with 7 bases between them. Germline lookup yields CDR1 WNHNN and CDR2 SYGVQD (reference sequence). CDR3 length: 11 residues. The CDR3 loop reads CASSGTTTQYF. Here the CDR3 DNA reads TGCGCCAGCAGTGGCACTACGACCCAGTACTTC.

This clone occurred a few times. The chain has TRBV5-1 and TRBJ1-4; maybe TRBD1 (5 bases). Deletions cut 0 bases from V and 0 bases from J, with 21 bases between. In germline, CDR1 is SGHRS, CDR2 YFSETQ. CDR3 length: 20 residues. The CDR3 spells CASSLVPPTGHSATNEKLFF. The CDR3 coding sequence is TGCGCCAGCAGCTTGGTTCCCCCAACAGGACACTCTGCAACTAATGAAAAACTGTTTTTT.

This clone has only one observation. This chain joins TRBV5-1 and TRBJ1-2; TRBD1 matches 7 bases. This CDR3 comprises 13 residues. CDR1 SGHRS and CDR2 YFSETQ come from the germline V gene. J gave up 4 bases and V 4 bases, and 4 bases lay outside the gene matches. Here the CDR3 reads CASSLQGTYGYTF. The CDR3 bases are TGCGCCAGCAGCCTACAGGGGACCTATGGCTACACCTTC.

The gene calls are TRBV7-8 and TRBJ2-1; TRBD1 matches 7 bases. Losses at the gene ends were 0 bases for V and 7 bases for J; bases not matched to a gene: 9. The CDR3 runs to 16 residues. Germline V CDR1 and CDR2: SGHVS, FQNEAQ. CDR3 amino acids: CASSLARQGARNEQFF. Here the CDR3 DNA reads TGTGCCAGCAGCTTAGCGCGACAGGGCGCTAGGAATGAGCAGTTCTTC.

The chain combines TRBV12-3 or TRBV12-4 with TRBJ1-2; TRBD1 aligns across 8 bases. The CDR3 totals 13 residues. After removal of 3 bases from V and 8 bases from J, the junction contained 5 bases not matched to a gene. The CDR3 region has the DNA TGTGCCAGCAGTTTGGACAGGGTCCAGGGCTACACCTTC. Protein: CASSLDRVQGYTF.

The chain employs TRBV3-1 (or the pseudogene TRBV3-2) and TRBJ1-3; no clear D. CDR1 LGHDT and CDR2 YNNKEL come from the germline V gene (reference sequence). Trimming removed 0 bases from V and 0 bases from J, with 6 bases in between. The CDR3 consists of 15 residues. Here the CDR3 reads CASSQDALSGNTIYF. The DNA of the CDR3 is TGTGCCAGCAGCCAAGATGCACTCTCTGGAAACACCATATATTTT.

This clone was found once. The rearrangement uses TRBV7-9 and TRBJ1-4; D remains ambiguous. Germline lookup yields CDR1 SEHNR and CDR2 FQNEAQ (reference sequence). The V end lost 3 bases, the J end lost 4 bases, and 12 bases lay between the germline ends. The CDR3 has 15 residues. The CDR3 protein is CASSLESYLNEKLFF. Written as DNA, the CDR3 is TGTGCCAGCAGCTTGGAGAGCTACCTTAATGAAAAACTGTTTTTT.

This clone was counted only a few times. This rearrangement joins TRBV5-5 to TRBJ2-3; 11 bases map to TRBD2. V gave up 1 base and J gave up 2 bases; unmatched junction bases: 15. Germline CDR1 reads SGHKS; CDR2 reads YYEKEE (reference sequence). The CDR3 is 20 residues long. The CDR3 sequence is CASSLRFYGVSGGATDTQYF. In DNA, the CDR3 is TGTGCCAGCAGCTTGAGATTTTATGGCGTTAGCGGGGGGGCCACAGATACGCAGTATTTT.

The chain is built from TRBV19 and TRBJ2-7; 7 bases match TRBD2. Germline CDR1 reads LNHDA; CDR2 reads SQIVND (reference sequence). V shed 0 bases and J 0 bases; nucleotides not matched to a gene: 2. This CDR3 region has 15 residues. The DNA for the CDR3 is TGTGCCAGTAGTATAGAAGGCGGGGGCTCCTACGAGCAGTACTTC. The encoded protein is CASSIEGGGSYEQYF.

The gene calls are TRBV27 and TRBJ2-1; 8 nucleotides agree with TRBD2. Trimming removed 3 bases from V and 8 bases from J; junction bases left unmatched: 9. The CDR3 spans 15 residues. Germline CDR1 and CDR2: MNHEY and SMNVEV (reference sequence). Written as DNA, the CDR3 is TGTGCCAGCAGTTTCGGGGGGGCCAAGATCGATGAGCAGTTCTTC. Amino acids: CASSFGGAKIDEQFF.

This chain connects TRBV7-2 to TRBJ2-7, with 8 bases that match TRBD2. Losses at the gene ends were 5 bases for V and 3 bases for J; bases not matched to a gene: 6. The V gene's germline CDR1 is SGHTA and CDR2 FQGNSA. The CDR3 has 14 residues. In DNA, the CDR3 is TGTGCCAGCAGCCCGGGACTAGACTACTACGAGCAGTACTTC. Translated, it gives CASSPGLDYYEQYF.

This chain connects TRBV9 to TRBJ2-3; D is ambiguous. Trimming left V 0 bases short and J 2 bases short, with 10 bases between. The germline V gene encodes CDR1 SGDLS and CDR2 YYNGEE. The CDR3 loop spans 15 amino acids. The CDR3 is CASSVGADPTDTQYF. CDR3 nucleotides: TGTGCCAGCAGCGTAGGGGCAGACCCCACAGATACGCAGTATTTT.

The chain uses TRBV6-1 and TRBJ2-7, with TRBD1 matching over 8 bases. CDR1 is MNHNS, CDR2 SASEGT, per germline. Trimming removed 6 bases from V and 1 base from J; junction bases left unmatched: 8. This CDR3 comprises 15 residues. Written as DNA, the CDR3 is TGTGCCAGCAGACCTGGGACAGGTAAATCCTACGAGCAGTACGTC. Encoded protein: CASRPGTGKSYEQYV.

The chain uses TRBV6-1 and TRBJ1-5, with 7 positions matching TRBD1. Germline V CDR1 and CDR2: MNHNS, SASEGT. V gave up 4 bases and J gave up 3 bases; unmatched junction bases: 18. The CDR3 spans 19 residues. For the CDR3, the DNA is TGTGCCAGCAGTGCCCTGACAGGGAAATACACCCGATTCAATCAGCCCCAGCATTTT. Protein sequence: CASSALTGKYTRFNQPQHF.

This clone was observed a few times. V usage is TRBV2 and J usage is TRBJ1-2, with no clear D. The CDR3 contains 12 residues. Trimming cost V 6 bases and J 2 bases, with 7 bases left between them. Germline V gene data show CDR1 as SNHLY and CDR2 as FYNNEI. The CDR3 bases are TGTGCCAGCAGGCAGAGGAACTATGGCTACACCTTC. Translated, it gives CASRQRNYGYTF.

This clone was detected a few times. The chain joins TRBV27 to TRBJ1-2; TRBD1 matches at 7 bases. CDR3 length: 13 residues. Per germline, CDR1 MNHEY and CDR2 SMNVEV (reference sequence). Unmatched junction bases numbered 6, after V lost 3 bases and J lost 8 bases. In nucleotides, the CDR3 is TGTGCCAGCAGTTTCCACCAGGGGGAAGGCTACACCTTC. Translating it yields CASSFHQGEGYTF.

The rearrangement links TRBV27 to TRBJ2-7, with D perhaps TRBD2 (5 bases). The germline V gene has CDR1 MNHEY and CDR2 SMNVEV (reference sequence). V lost 0 bases and J lost 4, with 10 bases in between. The CDR3 contains 14 residues. The CDR3 sequence is CASSLSRGSYEQYV. In DNA, the CDR3 is TGTGCCAGCAGTTTATCTCGGGGAAGTTACGAGCAGTACGTC.

The chain links TRBV6-5 to TRBJ1-2; 10 nucleotides line up with TRBD1. Trimming removed 4 bases from V and 8 bases from J; junction bases left unmatched: 7. CDR1 and CDR2 from the germline V gene are MNHEY and SVGAGI. The CDR3 extends over 14 amino acids. The CDR3 spells CASSFGTGARGYTF. CDR3 in DNA: TGTGCCAGCAGTTTCGGGACAGGGGCTAGGGGCTACACCTTC.

A few counts support this clone. V usage is TRBV7-2 and J usage is TRBJ1-1; perhaps TRBD1 as D (6 bases). The V end was cut by 6 bases, the J end by 1 base, with 12 bases between. This CDR3 spans 14 amino acids. Looked up from germline, CDR1 is SGHTA and CDR2 is FQGNSA. The CDR3: CASSSTGPNTEAFF. The CDR3 DNA reads TGTGCCAGCAGTTCTACAGGGCCGAACACTGAAGCTTTCTTT.

This rearrangement joins TRBV2 to TRBJ2-1; 7 bases line up with TRBD1. CDR1 is SNHLY, CDR2 FYNNEI, per germline. V shed 5 bases and J 3 bases; nucleotides not matched to a gene: 4. The CDR3 sequence is 14 residues long. The CDR3 DNA reads as TGTGCCAGCAGTCGGGACAGCGGCTACAATGAGCAGTTCTTC. Translated: CASSRDSGYNEQFF.